This passage covers 27 T cell receptor beta chains from one sample sequenced in a study of regulatory T cells in long-lasting Graves disease. Library construction for TCR beta used iRepertoire HTBI primers and Arm-PCR of CDR3 regions. TCRdb reanalysed the multiplex PCR reads using MiXCR and keeps one entry per CDR3 protein. The sample includes 400,000 to 500,000 distinct CDR3 sequences, 15% of them seen just once. Time point meaning: newly diagnosed GD, antithyroid drugs for less than 3 months. From RNA extracted from PBMCs, the TCR library was made. These sequences were also reported in another study, on T cells in Graves' hyperthyroidism and ophthalmopathy.

Source: peripheral blood mononuclear cells (PBMCs), taken at new diagnosis, from a patient treated with antithyroid drugs. These receptors were taken from a woman aged 35 to 49 with Graves disease.

The gene calls are TRBV5-4 and TRBJ2-1, with 9 bases identical to TRBD2. CDR1 and CDR2 from the germline V gene are SGHNT and YYREEE (reference sequence). This CDR3 is 15 amino acids long. V lost 4 bases, J lost 6 bases, and 8 bases stayed unmatched. CDR3 sequence: CASSPRGGRGNEQFF. CDR3 coding DNA: TGTGCCAGCAGCCCAAGGGGCGGGAGGGGCAATGAGCAGTTCTTC.

This clonotype was counted at least ten times. The rearrangement links TRBV9 to TRBJ2-7; D possibly corresponds to TRBD2 (6 bases). The CDR3 totals 15 residues. V gave up 0 bases and J gave up 3 bases, with 13 bases separating them. Germline V gene lookup returns CDR1 SGDLS and CDR2 YYNGEE. The CDR3 DNA follows: TGTGCCAGCAGCGTAGAGGCTAGCGACGTCTACGAGCAGTACTTC. Encoded protein: CASSVEASDVYEQYF.

The table lists this clonotype with many counts. The chain recombines TRBV28 with TRBJ1-1, with D unresolved. Germline V gives CDR1 MDHEN, CDR2 SYDVKM. The V end lost 2 bases, the J end lost 6 bases, and 16 bases lay between the germline ends. CDR3 length: 15 amino acids. CDR3 sequence reads: CASSLGWRAKAEAFF. The CDR3 coding sequence is TGTGCCAGCAGTTTAGGGTGGCGAGCAAAGGCTGAAGCTTTCTTT.

This clonotype was detected ten times or more. This chain uses TRBV2 with TRBJ2-1; maybe TRBD1 (5 bases). Germline assignment: CDR1 SNHLY and CDR2 FYNNEI. CDR3 size: 14 residues. The V end lost 7 bases, the J end lost 8 bases, and 18 bases lay between the germline ends. CDR3 residues: CASTQGGFLDEQFF. In nucleotides, the CDR3 is TGTGCCAGCACCCAGGGTGGCTTCCTCGATGAGCAGTTCTTC.

This clonotype turned up a few times. The chain employs TRBV5-1 and TRBJ1-2; a weak D match, TRBD1 (5 bases). The CDR3 contains 13 residues. CDR1 and CDR2 from the germline V gene are SGHRS and YFSETQ. The V end was cut by 2 bases, the J end by 4 bases, with 9 bases between. The CDR3 bases are TGCGCCAGCAGCTTACAGGATGGCTATGGCTACACCTTC. As protein: CASSLQDGYGYTF.

The V and J genes are TRBV18 and TRBJ2-7; TRBD1 aligns across 7 bases. Germline V gene lookup returns CDR1 KGHSH and CDR2 LQKENI. J was trimmed by 2 bases and V by 1 base; bases with no gene match: 2. The CDR3 covers 14 residues. The CDR3 spells CASSPRGQAYEQYF. CDR3 sequence (DNA): TGTGCCAGCTCACCACGTGGACAGGCCTACGAGCAGTACTTC.

This clonotype was counted at least ten times. The V call is TRBV5-6, the J call TRBJ2-3; the match to TRBD1 covers 8 bases. Germline CDR1 and CDR2: SGHDT and YYEEEE. V trimming: 4 bases; J trimming: 2 bases; junction bases outside the gene matches: 3. The CDR3 extends over 14 amino acids. CDR3 in amino acids: CASSPTGVTDTQYF. The DNA of the CDR3 is TGTGCCAGCAGCCCGACAGGGGTCACAGATACGCAGTATTTT. The complete variable domain, with remaining parts taken from reference TRBV5-6 and TRBJ2-3, reads DAGVTQSPTHLIKTRGQQVTLRCSPKSGHDTVSWYQQALGQGPQFIFQYYEEEERQRGNFPDRFSGHQFPNYSSELNVNALLLGDSALYLCASSPTGVTDTQYFGPGTRLTVL.

Ten or more counts support this clonotype. The rearrangement joins TRBV12-3 or TRBV12-4 to TRBJ1-5; 7 positions agree with TRBD1. J lost 4 bases, V lost 7 bases, and 1 base had no gene match. This CDR3 is 12 amino acids long. The CDR3 coding sequence is TGTGCCAGCACCAGGGGGAATCAGCCCCAGCATTTT. The encoded protein is CASTRGNQPQHF.

In this sample, this clonotype turned up many times. This chain uses TRBV29-1 with TRBJ2-1; TRBD2 is a possible D gene (6 bases). The germline V gene encodes CDR1 SQVTM and CDR2 ANQGSEA. This CDR3 contains 13 residues. V gave up 3 bases and J gave up 3 bases, with 9 bases separating them. This CDR3 is CSVELALYNEQFF. The CDR3 bases are TGCAGCGTTGAGCTAGCGCTCTACAATGAGCAGTTCTTC.

This clonotype has ten or more counts. The chain employs TRBV28 and TRBJ1-5; 7 nucleotides line up with TRBD1. The germline V gene encodes CDR1 MDHEN and CDR2 SYDVKM. The junction had 6 bases not matched to a gene; V was cut back by 7 bases and J by 3 bases. The CDR3 consists of 14 residues. As DNA, the CDR3 is TGTGCCAGCATCGAAACAGGGGTCAATCAGCCCCAGCATTTT. This gives the protein CASIETGVNQPQHF.

This clonotype showed up many times. The chain uses TRBV20-1 and TRBJ1-2; D is ambiguous. Germline CDR1 and CDR2: DFQATT and SNEGSKA (reference sequence). The V and J ends lost 3 bases and 5 bases respectively, with 19 bases between them. This CDR3 comprises 15 residues. In DNA form, the CDR3 reads TGCAGTGCTAGTAGTGCAGGAACGGCCCGATATGGCTACACCTTC. Translation gives CSASSAGTARYGYTF.

This clonotype has a handful of counts. The V call is TRBV5-1, the J call TRBJ2-3; D remains ambiguous. CDR3 length equals 14 residues. Trimming left V 0 bases short and J 6 bases short, with 11 bases between. Germline loops: CDR1 SGHRS, CDR2 YFSETQ. CDR3 nucleotide sequence: TGCGCCAGCAGCTTGGCCGATAGCAGGGATACGCAGTATTTT. This sequence encodes CASSLADSRDTQYF.

At least ten counts were recorded for this clonotype. The chain employs TRBV3-1 and TRBJ2-5; D is unresolved. V was trimmed by 2 bases and J by 7 bases, leaving 14 bases between them. This CDR3 comprises 14 residues. CDR1 and CDR2 (germline): LGHDT, YNNKEL (reference sequence). Here the CDR3 reads CASSQPGAIGTQYF. DNA for the CDR3: TGTGCCAGCAGCCAACCGGGTGCCATCGGGACCCAGTACTTC.

This clonotype has a handful of counts. The rearrangement links TRBV3-1 to TRBJ2-1, with a possible D match to TRBD1 (6 bases). The germline CDR1 and CDR2 sequences are LGHDT and YNNKEL (reference sequence). The V gene lost 1 base and the J gene lost 6 bases, with 13 bases spanning the gap. The CDR3 has 15 residues. The CDR3 reads CASSQVHRVGNEQFF. In nucleotides, the CDR3 is TGTGCCAGCAGCCAAGTACACAGGGTGGGCAATGAGCAGTTCTTC.

This clonotype was observed many times. This sequence joins TRBV6-2 or TRBV6-3 and TRBJ2-5, with unresolved D. V dropped 0 bases and J dropped 2 bases, with 7 bases sitting between them. The CDR3 spans 14 residues. CDR1 and CDR2 (germline): MNHEY, SVGEGT. The CDR3 loop reads CASSYSTRQETQYF. For the CDR3, the DNA is TGTGCCAGCAGTTACTCGACCAGGCAAGAGACCCAGTACTTC.

The V and J genes are TRBV4-1 and TRBJ2-7, with TRBD1 matching 9 bases. The junction had 5 bases not matched to a gene; V was cut back by 3 bases and J by 5 bases. Looked up from germline, CDR1 is MGHRA and CDR2 is YSYEKL. This CDR3 contains 14 residues. CDR3 protein: CASSQARDRDEQYF. The DNA for the CDR3 is TGCGCCAGCAGCCAGGCCCGGGACAGGGACGAGCAGTACTTC.

This clonotype was observed a handful of times. This chain uses TRBV19 with TRBJ2-3, with 7 bases matching TRBD1. CDR1 is LNHDA, CDR2 SQIVND, per germline (reference sequence). V lost 7 bases to trimming and J lost 0 bases; unmatched junction nucleotides: 7. The CDR3 length is 15 residues. As DNA, the CDR3 is TGTGCCAGTAAATTGACAGGGTCGAGCACAGATACGCAGTATTTT. Its protein product is CASKLTGSSTDTQYF.

A few counts support this clonotype. The chain employs TRBV30 and TRBJ2-1; 7 nucleotides match TRBD2. J lost 9 bases, V lost 0 bases, and 5 bases had no gene match. Looked up from germline, CDR1 is GTSNPN and CDR2 is SVGIG (reference sequence). The CDR3 runs 13 residues. CDR3 residues: CAWSVRGLGEQFF. CDR3 DNA: TGTGCCTGGAGTGTGCGGGGGTTGGGTGAGCAGTTCTTC.

On this clonotype itself: Since a much larger clone is just one base distant, this may be a read error. This chain joins TRBV5-1 and TRBJ2-3; D uncertain. V was clipped by 0 bases and J by 4 bases, with 12 bases between them. In germline, CDR1 is SGHRS, CDR2 YFSETQ. This CDR3 region has 15 residues. The CDR3 region has the DNA TGCGCCAGCAGCTTGGGCGTGGGCGACTCAGATACGCAGTATTTT. This encodes CASSLGVGDSDTQYF.

Ten or more counts support this clonotype. This chain links TRBV6-2 or TRBV6-3 with TRBJ2-3; the D gene is possibly TRBD1 (5 bases). This CDR3 contains 13 residues. Germline loops: CDR1 MNHEY, CDR2 SVGEGT. V lost 5 bases, J lost 2 bases, and 8 bases lay in between. CDR3 amino acids: CASSRQLTDTQYF. CDR3 DNA sequence: TGTGCCAGCAGTAGACAGCTCACAGATACGCAGTATTTT.

This clonotype was found many times. The chain combines TRBV11-3 with TRBJ2-1, with 8 bases aligning to TRBD2. The V gene's germline CDR1 is SGHNT and CDR2 YENEEA. V lost 3 bases to trimming and J lost 8 bases; unmatched junction nucleotides: 9. This CDR3 contains 15 residues. DNA of the CDR3: TGTGCCAGCAGCTTCAGCAGCGGGAGAGGACATGAGCAGTTCTTC. This gives the protein CASSFSSGRGHEQFF.

Regarding this clonotype: This sequence is one base from a far larger clone and is likely a read error. The V call is TRBV2, the J call TRBJ2-1, with 9 bases fitting TRBD1. CDR3 length: 13 residues. Germline loops: CDR1 SNHLY, CDR2 FYNNEI. With V trimmed by 6 bases and J by 6 bases, 3 bases remained unmatched. Written as DNA, the CDR3 is TGTGCCAGCAGACCGACAGGGGGCAATGAGCAGTTCTTC. Translation: CASRPTGGNEQFF.

This clonotype was seen many times. The J gene is TRBJ2-2, the V gene TRBV4-2; D not resolved. Per germline, CDR1 LGHNA and CDR2 YNFKEQ. The CDR3 is made up of 15 amino acids. Trimming took 1 base from V and 1 from J, leaving 7 bases between them. For the CDR3, the DNA is TGTGCCAGCAGCCAAGTCGCCCTGAACACCGGGGAGCTGTTTTTT. Translation: CASSQVALNTGELFF.

J is TRBJ2-1 and V is TRBV28; 7 nucleotides line up with TRBD1. J was trimmed by 2 bases and V by 5 bases; bases with no gene match: 9. From germline, CDR1 is MDHEN and CDR2 SYDVKM. The CDR3 loop spans 16 amino acids. The CDR3 sequence: CASSTYTGVTYNEQFF. The CDR3 region has the DNA TGTGCCAGCAGTACTTACACAGGGGTCACCTACAATGAGCAGTTCTTC.

This clonotype was picked up many times. The genes are TRBV7-6 and TRBJ2-5; 13 bases are shared with TRBD2. The germline V gene encodes CDR1 SGHVS and CDR2 FNYEAQ. V was pared by 5 bases and J by 4 bases, with 7 bases of the junction left unmatched. This CDR3 is built from 16 residues. This chain's CDR3 is CASSPGTSGVGETQYF. For the CDR3, the DNA is TGTGCCAGCAGCCCTGGGACTAGCGGGGTTGGAGAGACCCAGTACTTC.

This clonotype was seen at least ten times. The rearrangement joins TRBV11-3 to TRBJ2-7, with 7 nucleotides matching TRBD2. The trim removed 0 bases at V and 2 bases at J, leaving 4 bases unmatched. From germline, CDR1 is SGHNT and CDR2 YENEEA. The CDR3 is made up of 15 amino acids. The CDR3 here is CASSLDGRPTYEQYF. The DNA for the CDR3 is TGTGCCAGCAGCTTAGACGGGAGGCCCACCTACGAGCAGTACTTC.

This clonotype was picked up a small number of times. The V and J genes are TRBV20-1 and TRBJ2-1; D is perhaps TRBD1 or TRBD2 (5 bases each). This CDR3 contains 17 residues. Germline V CDR1 and CDR2: DFQATT, SNEGSKA (reference sequence). V lost 4 bases, J lost 0 bases, and 19 bases lay in between. CDR3 in DNA: TGCAGTGCTATGGGGTCAAGGGACGGACGCTCCTACAATGAGCAGTTCTTC. It yields the protein CSAMGSRDGRSYNEQFF.